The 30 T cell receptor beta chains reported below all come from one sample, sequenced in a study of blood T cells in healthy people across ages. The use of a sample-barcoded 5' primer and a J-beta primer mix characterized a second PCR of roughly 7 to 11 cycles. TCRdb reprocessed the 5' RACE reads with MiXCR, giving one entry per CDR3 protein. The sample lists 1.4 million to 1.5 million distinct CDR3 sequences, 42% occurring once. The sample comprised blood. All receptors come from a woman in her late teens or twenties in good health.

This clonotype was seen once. CDR3 sequence: CASSTTPGQATYEQYF. The CDR3 DNA reads as TGTGCCAGTAGCACCACCCCTGGACAGGCGACCTACGAGCAGTACTTC. This rearrangement joins TRBV19 to TRBJ2-7, with 7 positions matching TRBD1. CDR1 is LNHDA and CDR2 is SQIVND in the germline V gene (reference sequence). J gave up 2 bases and V 6 bases, and 13 bases lay outside the gene matches. The CDR3 extends over 16 amino acids.

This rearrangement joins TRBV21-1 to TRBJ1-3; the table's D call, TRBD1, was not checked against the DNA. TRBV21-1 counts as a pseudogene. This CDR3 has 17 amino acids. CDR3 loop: CASSPRSGVSSGNTIYF. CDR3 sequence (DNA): TGTGCCAGCAGCCCTCGGTCCGGGGTATCCTCTGGAAACACCATATATTTT.

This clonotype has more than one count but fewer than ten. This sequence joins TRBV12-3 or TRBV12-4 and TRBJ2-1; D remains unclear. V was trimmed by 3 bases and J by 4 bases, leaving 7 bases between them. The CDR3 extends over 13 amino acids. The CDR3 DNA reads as TGTGCCAGCAGTTTCTCGGGTTACAATGAGCAGTTCTTC. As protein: CASSFSGYNEQFF.

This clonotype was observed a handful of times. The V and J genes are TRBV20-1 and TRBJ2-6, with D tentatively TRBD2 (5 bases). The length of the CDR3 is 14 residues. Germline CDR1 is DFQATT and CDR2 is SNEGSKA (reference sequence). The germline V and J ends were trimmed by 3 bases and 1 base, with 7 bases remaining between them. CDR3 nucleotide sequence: TGCAGTGCTAGTGAGGGTTCTGGGGCCAACGTCCTGACTTTC. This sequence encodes CSASEGSGANVLTF.

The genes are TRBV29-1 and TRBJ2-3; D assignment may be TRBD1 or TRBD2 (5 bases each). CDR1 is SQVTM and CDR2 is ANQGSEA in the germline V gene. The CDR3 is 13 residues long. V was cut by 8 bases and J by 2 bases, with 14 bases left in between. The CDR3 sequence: CSLKGPLTDTQYF. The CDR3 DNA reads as TGCAGCCTCAAGGGACCACTCACAGATACGCAGTATTTT.

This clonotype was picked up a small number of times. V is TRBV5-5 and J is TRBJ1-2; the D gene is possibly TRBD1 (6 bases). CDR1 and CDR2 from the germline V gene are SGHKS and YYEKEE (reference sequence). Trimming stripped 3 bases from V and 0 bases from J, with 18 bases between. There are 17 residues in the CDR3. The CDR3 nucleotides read TGTGCCAGCAGCTCGGTTAGATGGACAGCTACTAACTATGGCTACACCTTC. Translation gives CASSSVRWTATNYGYTF.

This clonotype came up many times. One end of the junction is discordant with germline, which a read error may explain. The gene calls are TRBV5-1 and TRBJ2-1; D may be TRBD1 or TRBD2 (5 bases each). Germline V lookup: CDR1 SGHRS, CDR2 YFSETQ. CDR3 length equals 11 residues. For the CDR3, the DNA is TGTGCCAGCAGCTGGGGGAATGAGCAGTTCTTC. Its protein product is CASSWGNEQFF. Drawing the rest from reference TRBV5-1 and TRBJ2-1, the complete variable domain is KAGVTQTPRYLIKTRGQQVTLSCSPISGHRSVSWYQQTPGQGLQFLFEYFSETQRNKGNFPGRFSGRQFSNSRSEMNVSTLELGDSALYLCASSWGNEQFFGPGTRLTVL.

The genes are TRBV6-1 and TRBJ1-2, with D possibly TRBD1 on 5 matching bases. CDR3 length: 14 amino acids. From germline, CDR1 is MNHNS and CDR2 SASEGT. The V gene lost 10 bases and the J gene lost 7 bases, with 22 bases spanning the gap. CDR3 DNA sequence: TGTGCCAACACGGCGGGACCGCCAAAAGTTGGCTACACCTTC. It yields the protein CANTAGPPKVGYTF.

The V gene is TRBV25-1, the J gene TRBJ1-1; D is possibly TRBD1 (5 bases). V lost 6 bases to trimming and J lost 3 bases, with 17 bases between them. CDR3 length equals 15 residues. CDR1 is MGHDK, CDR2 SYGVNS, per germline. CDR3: CASSHSVRGHTEAFF. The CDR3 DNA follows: TGTGCCAGCAGCCATTCAGTACGGGGCCACACTGAAGCTTTCTTT.

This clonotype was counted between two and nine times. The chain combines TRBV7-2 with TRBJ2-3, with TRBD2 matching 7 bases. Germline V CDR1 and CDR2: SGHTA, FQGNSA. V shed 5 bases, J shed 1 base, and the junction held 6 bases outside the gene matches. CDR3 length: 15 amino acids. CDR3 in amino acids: CASSLLAAGTDTQYF. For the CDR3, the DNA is TGTGCCAGCAGCCTCCTAGCGGCCGGCACAGATACGCAGTATTTT. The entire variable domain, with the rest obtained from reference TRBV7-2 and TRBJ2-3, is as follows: GAGVSQSPSNKVTEKGKDVELRCDPISGHTALYWYRQSLGQGLEFLIYFQGNSAPDKSGLPSDRFSAERTGGSVSTLTIQRTQQEDSAVYLCASSLLAAGTDTQYFGPGTRLTVL.

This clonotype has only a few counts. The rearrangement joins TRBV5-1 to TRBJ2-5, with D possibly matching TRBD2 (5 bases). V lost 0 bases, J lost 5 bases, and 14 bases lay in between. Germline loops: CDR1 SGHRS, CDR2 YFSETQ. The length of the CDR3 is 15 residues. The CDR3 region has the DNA TGCGCCAGCAGCTTGGACGAGGGTATGGGGGAGACCCAGTACTTC. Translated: CASSLDEGMGETQYF.

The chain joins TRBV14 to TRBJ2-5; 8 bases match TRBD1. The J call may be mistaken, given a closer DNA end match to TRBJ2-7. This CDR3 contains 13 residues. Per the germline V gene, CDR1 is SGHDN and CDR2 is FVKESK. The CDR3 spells CASSQGQGFEQYF. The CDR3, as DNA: TGTGCCAGCAGCCAAGGACAGGGGTTCGAGCAGTACTTC.

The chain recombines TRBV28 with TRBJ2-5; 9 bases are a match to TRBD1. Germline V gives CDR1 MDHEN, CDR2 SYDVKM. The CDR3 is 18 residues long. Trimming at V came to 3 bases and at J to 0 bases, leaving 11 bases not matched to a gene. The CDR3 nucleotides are TGTGCCAGCAGTTTCCCCCCTTACAGGGGGCTTGACCAAGAGACCCAGTACTTC. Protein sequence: CASSFPPYRGLDQETQYF.

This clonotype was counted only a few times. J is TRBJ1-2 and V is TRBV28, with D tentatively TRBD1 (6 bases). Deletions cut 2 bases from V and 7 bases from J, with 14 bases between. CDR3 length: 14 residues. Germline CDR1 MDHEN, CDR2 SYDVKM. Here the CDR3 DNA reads TGTGCCAGCAGTTTAACAGGGAATTATGGTGGCTACACCTTC. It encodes CASSLTGNYGGYTF.

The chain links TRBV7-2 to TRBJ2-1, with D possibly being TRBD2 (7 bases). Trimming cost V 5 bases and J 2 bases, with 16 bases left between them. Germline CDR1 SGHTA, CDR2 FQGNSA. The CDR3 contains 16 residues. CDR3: CASSREGGGPYNEQFF. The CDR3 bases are TGTGCCAGCAGCCGCGAGGGCGGGGGCCCCTACAATGAGCAGTTCTTC.

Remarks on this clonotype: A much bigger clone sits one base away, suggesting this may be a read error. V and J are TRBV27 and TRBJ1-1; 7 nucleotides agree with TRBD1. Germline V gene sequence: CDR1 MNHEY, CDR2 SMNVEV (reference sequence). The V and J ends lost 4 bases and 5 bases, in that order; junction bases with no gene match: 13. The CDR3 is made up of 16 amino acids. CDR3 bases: TGTGCCAGCAGTTCCCGCGCGACAGGGAGGGGGACTGAAGCTTTCTTT. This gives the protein CASSSRATGRGTEAFF.

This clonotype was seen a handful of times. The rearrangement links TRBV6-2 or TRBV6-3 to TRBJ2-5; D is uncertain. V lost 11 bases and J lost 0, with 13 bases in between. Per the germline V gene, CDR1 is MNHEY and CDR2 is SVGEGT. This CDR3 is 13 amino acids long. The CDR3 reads CAATPANQETQYF. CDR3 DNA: TGTGCCGCTACTCCGGCAAACCAAGAGACCCAGTACTTC.

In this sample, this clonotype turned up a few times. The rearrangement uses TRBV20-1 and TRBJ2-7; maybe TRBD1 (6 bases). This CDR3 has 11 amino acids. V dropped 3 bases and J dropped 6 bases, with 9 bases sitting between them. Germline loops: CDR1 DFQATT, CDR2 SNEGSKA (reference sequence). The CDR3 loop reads CSASTGLEQYF. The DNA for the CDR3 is TGCAGTGCTAGTACAGGGCTCGAGCAGTACTTC.

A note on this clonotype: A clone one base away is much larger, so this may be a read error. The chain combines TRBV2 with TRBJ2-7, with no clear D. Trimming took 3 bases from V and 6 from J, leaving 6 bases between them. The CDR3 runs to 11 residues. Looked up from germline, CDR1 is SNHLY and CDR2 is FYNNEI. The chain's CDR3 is CASSDYCEQYF. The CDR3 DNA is TGTGCCAGCAGTGATTACTGCGAGCAGTACTTC.

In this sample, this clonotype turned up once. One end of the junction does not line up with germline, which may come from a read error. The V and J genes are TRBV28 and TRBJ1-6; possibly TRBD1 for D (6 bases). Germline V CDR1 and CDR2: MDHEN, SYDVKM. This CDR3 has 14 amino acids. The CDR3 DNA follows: TGTGCCACCAGACGACAGGTGTTGAATTCACCCCTCCAATTT. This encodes CATRRQVLNSPLQF.

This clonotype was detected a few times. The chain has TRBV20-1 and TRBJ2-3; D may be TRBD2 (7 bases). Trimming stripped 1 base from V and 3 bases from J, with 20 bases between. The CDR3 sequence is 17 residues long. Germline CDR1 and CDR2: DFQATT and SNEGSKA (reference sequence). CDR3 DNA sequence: TGCAGTGCTAGAGTACCCCCGGGGGGCGGGAGAACAGATACGCAGTATTTT. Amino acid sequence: CSARVPPGGGRTDTQYF.

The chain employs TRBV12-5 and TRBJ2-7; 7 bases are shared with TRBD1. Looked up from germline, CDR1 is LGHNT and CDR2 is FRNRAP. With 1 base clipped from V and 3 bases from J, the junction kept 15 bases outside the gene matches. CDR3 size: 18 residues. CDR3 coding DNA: TGTGCTAGTGGTTTGGATAAAAAGACAGGGTTGTGGGGCTACGAGCAGTACTTC. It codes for CASGLDKKTGLWGYEQYF.

CDR3 in DNA: TGTGCCAGCAGCCTCGAGTGGGGGCGAACTGAAGCTTTCTTT. Its translation: CASSLEWGRTEAFF. The chain is built from TRBV7-2 and TRBJ1-1, with D tentatively TRBD1 (6 bases). The germline V gene encodes CDR1 SGHTA and CDR2 FQGNSA. The length of the CDR3 is 14 residues. Trimming removed 5 bases from V and 5 bases from J, with 15 bases in between.

DNA for the CDR3: TGCGCCAGCAGCCAAAGATTGGGGGGGCCCTCCGAGCAGTACTTC. This codes for CASSQRLGGPSEQYF. The chain couples TRBV4-1 to TRBJ2-5; D is possibly TRBD2 (7 bases). The end of the DNA fits TRBJ2-7 better, so the J call may be wrong. This CDR3 has 15 residues. Germline loops: CDR1 MGHRA, CDR2 YSYEKL.

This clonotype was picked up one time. CDR3 residues: CATSSGDRGRDNYGYTF. The CDR3 DNA sequence: TGTGCCACCAGCAGTGGGGACAGGGGACGGGATAACTATGGCTACACCTTC. The chain carries TRBV15 and TRBJ1-2; 10 bases map to TRBD1. Germline assignment: CDR1 LNHNV and CDR2 YYDKDF (reference sequence). V dropped 3 bases and J dropped 1; count of bases not matched to a gene: 8. The CDR3 runs 17 residues.

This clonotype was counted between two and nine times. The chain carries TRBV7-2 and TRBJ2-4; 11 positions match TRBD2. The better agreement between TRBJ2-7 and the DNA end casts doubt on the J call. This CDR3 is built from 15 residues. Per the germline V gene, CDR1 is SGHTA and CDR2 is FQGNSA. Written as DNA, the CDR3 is TGTGCCAGCAGCTCCCACGGGACTAGCGGTTCCGAGCAGTACTTC. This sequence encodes CASSSHGTSGSEQYF.

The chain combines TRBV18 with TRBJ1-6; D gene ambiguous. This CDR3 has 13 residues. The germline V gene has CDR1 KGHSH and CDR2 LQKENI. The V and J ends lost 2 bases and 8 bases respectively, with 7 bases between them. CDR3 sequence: CASSPSPDSPLHF. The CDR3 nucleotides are TGTGCCAGCTCACCATCCCCCGATTCACCCCTCCACTTT.

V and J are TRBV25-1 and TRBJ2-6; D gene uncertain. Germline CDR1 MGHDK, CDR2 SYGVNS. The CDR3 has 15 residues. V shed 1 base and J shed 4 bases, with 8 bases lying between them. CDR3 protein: CASSEFRAGANVLTF. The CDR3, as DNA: TGTGCCAGCAGTGAATTCCGCGCGGGGGCCAACGTCCTGACTTTC.

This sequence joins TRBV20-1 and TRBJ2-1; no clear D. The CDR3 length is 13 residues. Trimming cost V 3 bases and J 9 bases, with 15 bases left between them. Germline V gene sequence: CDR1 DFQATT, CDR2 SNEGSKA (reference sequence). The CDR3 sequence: CSASGRSNFEQFF. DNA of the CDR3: TGCAGTGCTAGTGGGCGGTCAAATTTTGAGCAGTTCTTC.

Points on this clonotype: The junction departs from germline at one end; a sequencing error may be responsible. The CDR3 nucleotides read TGTGCCAGCAGCACAACCGGACGTACAGATGCGCAGTATTTT. This translates into CASSTTGRTDAQYF. This chain uses TRBV7-3 with TRBJ2-3; D uncertain. The CDR3 is 14 amino acids. Germline V gene sequence: CDR1 SGHTA, CDR2 FQGTGA.